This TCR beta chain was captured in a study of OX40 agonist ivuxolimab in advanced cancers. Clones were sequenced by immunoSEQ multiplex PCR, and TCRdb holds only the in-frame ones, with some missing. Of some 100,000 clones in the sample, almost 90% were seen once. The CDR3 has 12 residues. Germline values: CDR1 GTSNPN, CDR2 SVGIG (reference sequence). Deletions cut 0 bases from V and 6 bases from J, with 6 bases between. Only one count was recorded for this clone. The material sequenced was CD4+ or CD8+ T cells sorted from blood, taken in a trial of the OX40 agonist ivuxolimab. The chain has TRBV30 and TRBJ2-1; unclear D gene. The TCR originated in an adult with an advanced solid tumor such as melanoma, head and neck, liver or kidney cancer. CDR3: CAWSVTGNEQFF. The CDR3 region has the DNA TGTGCCTGGAGTGTAACCGGCAATGAGCAGTTCTTC.